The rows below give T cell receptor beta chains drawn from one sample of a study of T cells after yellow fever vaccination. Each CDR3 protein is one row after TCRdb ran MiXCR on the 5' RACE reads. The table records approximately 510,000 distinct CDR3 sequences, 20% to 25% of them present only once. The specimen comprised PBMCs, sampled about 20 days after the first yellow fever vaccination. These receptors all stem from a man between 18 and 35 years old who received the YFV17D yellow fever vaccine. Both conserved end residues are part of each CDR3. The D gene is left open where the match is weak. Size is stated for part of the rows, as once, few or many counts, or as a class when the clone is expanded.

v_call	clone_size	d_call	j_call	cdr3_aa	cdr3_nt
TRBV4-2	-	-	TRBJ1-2	CASSQDRGGSSNYGYTF	TGTGCCAGCAGCCAAGATAGGGGTGGGAGCTCTAACTATGGCTACACCTTC
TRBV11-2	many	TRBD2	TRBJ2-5	CASSPMGISGGGQETQYF	TGTGCCAGCAGCCCCATGGGGATTAGCGGGGGGGGCCAAGAGACCCAGTACTTC
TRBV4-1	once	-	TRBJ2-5	CASSLKPGSAETQYF	TGCGCCAGCAGCCTCAAGCCAGGGTCGGCGGAGACCCAGTACTTC
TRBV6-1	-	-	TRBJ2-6	CASNQSPSGANVLTF	TGTGCCAGCAACCAATCCCCCTCTGGGGCCAACGTCCTGACTTTC
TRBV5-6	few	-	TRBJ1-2	CASSLDFSSGTTYGYTF	TGTGCCAGCAGCTTGGATTTTTCGTCAGGAACGACGTATGGCTACACCTTC
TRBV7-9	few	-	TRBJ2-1	CASSLAGNAAHEQFF	TGTGCCAGCAGCTTAGCAGGGAACGCCGCTCATGAGCAGTTCTTC
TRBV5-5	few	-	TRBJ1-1	CASTSLVRLGTEAFF	TGTGCCAGCACCTCCCTGGTGAGGTTGGGCACTGAAGCTTTCTTT
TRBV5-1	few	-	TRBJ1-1	CASSIPPRDRNTEAFF	TGCGCCAGCAGCATCCCCCCCCGGGACCGTAACACTGAAGCTTTCTTT
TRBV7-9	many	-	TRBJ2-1	CASSFYRSSSHNEQFF	TGTGCCAGCAGCTTCTACCGGAGTAGTTCCCACAATGAGCAGTTCTTC
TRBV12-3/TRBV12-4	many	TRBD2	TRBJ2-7	CASSILAGGLYEQYF	TGTGCCAGCAGCATACTAGCGGGGGGACTCTACGAGCAGTACTTC
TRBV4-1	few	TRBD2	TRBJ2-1	CASSRAISGDAYNEQFF	TGCGCCAGCAGCCGTGCCATTAGCGGGGATGCCTACAATGAGCAGTTCTTC
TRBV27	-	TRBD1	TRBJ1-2	CASSGRMTGADGYTF	TGTGCCAGTAGTGGCCGCATGACAGGGGCTGATGGCTACACCTTC
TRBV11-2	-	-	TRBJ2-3	CASRAQGITDTQYF	TGTGCCAGCAGGGCACAGGGAATCACAGATACGCAGTATTTT
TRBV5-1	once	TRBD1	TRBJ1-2	CASSTRQGTGPGYTF	TGCGCCAGCAGCACCAGACAGGGGACTGGGCCTGGCTACACCTTC
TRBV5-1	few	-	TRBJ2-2	CASSLQGEDTGELFF	TGCGCCAGCAGCTTGCAGGGTGAAGACACCGGGGAGCTGTTTTTT
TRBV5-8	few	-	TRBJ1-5	CASSLGQNYNQPQHF	TGTGCCAGCAGCTTGGGACAGAATTACAATCAGCCCCAGCATTTT
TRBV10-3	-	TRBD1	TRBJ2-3	CAIRPGTGEGTDTQYF	TGTGCCATCCGTCCCGGGACAGGGGAGGGCACAGATACGCAGTATTTT
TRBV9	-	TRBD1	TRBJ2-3	CASSVGTGLTDTQYF	TGTGCCAGCAGCGTCGGGACAGGGTTAACAGATACGCAGTATTTT
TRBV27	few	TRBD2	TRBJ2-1	CASSLGSSGGAHNEQFF	TGTGCCAGCAGTTTAGGGTCTAGCGGGGGGGCCCACAATGAGCAGTTCTTC
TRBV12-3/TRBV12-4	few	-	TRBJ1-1	CASSFGSHNTEAFF	TGTGCCAGCAGTTTCGGCAGTCATAACACTGAAGCTTTCTTT
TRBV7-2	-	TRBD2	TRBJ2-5	CASSATSGGQETQYF	TGTGCCAGCAGCGCAACTAGCGGGGGACAAGAGACCCAGTACTTC
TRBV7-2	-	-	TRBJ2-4	CASSPPAKNIQYF	TGTGCCAGCAGCCCACCCGCCAAAAACATTCAGTACTTC
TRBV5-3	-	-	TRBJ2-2	CAIGRRVRGWELFF	TGTGCCATCGGCCGCAGGGTCCGGGGCTGGGAGCTGTTTTTT
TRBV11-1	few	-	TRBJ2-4	CASSLGAFGVAKNIQYF	TGTGCCAGCAGCTTAGGGGCGTTCGGTGTAGCCAAAAACATTCAGTACTTC
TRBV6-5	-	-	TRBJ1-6	CASTRGGWGSPLHF	TGTGCCAGCACCCGAGGGGGTTGGGGTTCACCCCTCCACTTT
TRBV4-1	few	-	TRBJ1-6	CASSQPGHHNSPLHF	TGCGCCAGCAGCCAGCCGGGACATCATAATTCACCCCTCCACTTT
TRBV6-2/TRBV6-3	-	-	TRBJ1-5	CASSFLMTRGDQPQHF	TGTGCCAGCAGTTTCTTAATGACCAGGGGAGACCAGCCCCAGCATTTT
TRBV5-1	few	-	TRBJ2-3	CASSLGQTVATDTQYF	TGCGCCAGCAGCTTGGGACAGACCGTAGCCACAGATACGCAGTATTTT
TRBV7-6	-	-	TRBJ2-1	CASSTGDNEQFF	TGTGCCAGCAGCACGGGGGACAATGAGCAGTTCTTC
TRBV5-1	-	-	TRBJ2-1	CASRDPPDEQFF	TGCGCCAGCAGGGACCCCCCTGATGAGCAGTTCTTC
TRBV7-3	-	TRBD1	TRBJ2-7	CASSLDGTAYEQYF	TGTGCCAGCAGCCTGGACGGGACAGCCTACGAGCAGTACTTC
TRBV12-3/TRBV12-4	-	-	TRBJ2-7	CASSLWGSYEQYF	TGTGCCAGCAGTTTGTGGGGTTCCTACGAGCAGTACTTC
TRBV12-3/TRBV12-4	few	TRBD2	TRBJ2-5	CASTELAGAGETQYF	TGTGCCAGCACCGAACTAGCGGGGGCAGGAGAGACCCAGTACTTC
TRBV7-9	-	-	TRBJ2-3	CASIPGLPTDTQYF	TGTGCCAGCATCCCGGGGCTGCCGACAGATACGCAGTATTTT
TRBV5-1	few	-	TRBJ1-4	CASSFRVGEKLFF	TGCGCCAGCAGCTTCCGGGTCGGCGAAAAACTGTTTTTT
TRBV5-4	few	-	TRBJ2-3	CASSQGRSEADTQYF	TGTGCCAGCAGCCAGGGACGGTCGGAGGCAGATACGCAGTATTTT
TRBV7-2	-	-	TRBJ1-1	CASRKDGMNTEAFF	TGTGCCAGCAGGAAAGATGGGATGAACACTGAAGCTTTCTTT
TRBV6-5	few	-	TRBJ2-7	CASSYSKTGEQYF	TGTGCCAGCAGTTACTCAAAGACAGGCGAGCAGTACTTC
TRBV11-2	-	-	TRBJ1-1	CASSLVTQTMNTEAFF	TGTGCCAGCAGCTTAGTTACCCAGACCATGAACACTGAAGCTTTCTTT
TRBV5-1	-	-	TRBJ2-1	CASSYPPSVNEQFF	TGCGCCAGCAGCTATCCGCCGTCAGTCAATGAGCAGTTCTTC
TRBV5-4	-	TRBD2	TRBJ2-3	CAILAGVNTDTQYF	TGTGCCATTTTAGCGGGAGTGAACACAGATACGCAGTATTTT
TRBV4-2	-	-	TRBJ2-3	CASSQVGWKSSTDTQYF	TGTGCCAGCAGCCAAGTCGGGTGGAAATCTAGCACAGATACGCAGTATTTT
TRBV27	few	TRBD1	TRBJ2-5	CASSLLGQQIGTQYF	TGTGCCAGCAGTTTATTGGGACAGCAGATTGGGACCCAGTACTTC
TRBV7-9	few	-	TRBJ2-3	CASHRGPTDTQYF	TGTGCCAGCCACCGGGGGCCTACAGATACGCAGTATTTT
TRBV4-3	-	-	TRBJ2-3	CASSQGPLTRRTDTQYF	TGCGCCAGCAGCCAAGGCCCCTTAACCAGGAGGACAGATACGCAGTATTTT
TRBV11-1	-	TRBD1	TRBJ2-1	CASSLSLARGGASDEQFF	TGTGCCAGCAGCTTAAGTTTGGCACGAGGGGGCGCATCGGATGAGCAGTTCTTC
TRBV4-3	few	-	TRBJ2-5	CASSQDQGGPPKYF	TGCGCCAGCAGCCAAGATCAAGGAGGTCCGCCTAAATACTTC
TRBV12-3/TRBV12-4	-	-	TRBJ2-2	CASSLNSNTGELFF	TGTGCCAGCAGTTTAAACAGTAACACCGGGGAGCTGTTTTTT
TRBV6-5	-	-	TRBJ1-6	CASSYFGSSYNSPLHF	TGTGCCAGCAGTTATTTCGGGAGCTCCTATAATTCACCCCTCCACTTT
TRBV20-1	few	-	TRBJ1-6	CSARDQLNSPLHF	TGCAGTGCTAGAGATCAGCTCAATTCACCCCTCCACTTT
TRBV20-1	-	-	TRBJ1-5	CSARDGRENQPQHF	TGCAGTGCTAGAGATGGCAGGGAGAATCAGCCCCAGCATTTT
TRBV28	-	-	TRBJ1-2	CATHRRGANYGYTF	TGTGCCACCCATCGGCGGGGAGCTAACTATGGCTACACCTTC
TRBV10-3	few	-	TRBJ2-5	CASSRDVGETQYF	TGTGCCAGCAGCAGGGACGTGGGAGAGACCCAGTACTTC
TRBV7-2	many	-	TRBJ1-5	CASSGSPIEPQHF	TGTGCCAGCAGCGGTTCCCCAATAGAGCCCCAGCATTTT